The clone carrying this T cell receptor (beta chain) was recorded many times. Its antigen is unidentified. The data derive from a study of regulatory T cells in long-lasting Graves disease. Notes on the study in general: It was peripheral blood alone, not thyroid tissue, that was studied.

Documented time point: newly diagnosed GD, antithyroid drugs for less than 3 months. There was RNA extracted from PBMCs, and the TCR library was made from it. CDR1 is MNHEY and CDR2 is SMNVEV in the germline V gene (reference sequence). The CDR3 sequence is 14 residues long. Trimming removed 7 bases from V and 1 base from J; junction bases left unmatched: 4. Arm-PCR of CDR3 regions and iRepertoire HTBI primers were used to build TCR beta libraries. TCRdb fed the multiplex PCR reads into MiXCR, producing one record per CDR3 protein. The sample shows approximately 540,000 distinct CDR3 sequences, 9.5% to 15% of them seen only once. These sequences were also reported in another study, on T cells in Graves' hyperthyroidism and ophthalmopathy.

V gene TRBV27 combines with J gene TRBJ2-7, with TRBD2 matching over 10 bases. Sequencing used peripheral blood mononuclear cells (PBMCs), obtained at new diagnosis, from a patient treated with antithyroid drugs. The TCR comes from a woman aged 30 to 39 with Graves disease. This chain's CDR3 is CASIVTSGSYEQYF. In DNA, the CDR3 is TGTGCCAGCATTGTGACTAGCGGGTCCTACGAGCAGTACTTC.